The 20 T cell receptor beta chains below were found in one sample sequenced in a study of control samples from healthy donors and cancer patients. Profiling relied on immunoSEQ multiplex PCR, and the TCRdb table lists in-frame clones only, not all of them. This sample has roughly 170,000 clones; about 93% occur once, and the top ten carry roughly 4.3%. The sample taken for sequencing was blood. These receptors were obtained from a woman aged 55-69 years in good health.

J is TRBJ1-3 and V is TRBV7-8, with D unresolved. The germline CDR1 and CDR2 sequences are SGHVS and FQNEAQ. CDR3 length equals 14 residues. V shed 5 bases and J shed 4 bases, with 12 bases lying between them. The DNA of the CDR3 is TGTGCCAGCAGCACCGCTGGTTCGGGAAACACCATATATTTT. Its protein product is CASSTAGSGNTIYF.

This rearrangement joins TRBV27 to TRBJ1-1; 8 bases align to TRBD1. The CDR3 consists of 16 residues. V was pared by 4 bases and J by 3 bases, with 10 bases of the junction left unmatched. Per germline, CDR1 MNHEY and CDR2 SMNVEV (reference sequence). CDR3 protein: CASSSYPRGPHTEAFF. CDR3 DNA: TGTGCCAGCAGTTCCTATCCCAGGGGGCCCCACACTGAAGCTTTCTTT.

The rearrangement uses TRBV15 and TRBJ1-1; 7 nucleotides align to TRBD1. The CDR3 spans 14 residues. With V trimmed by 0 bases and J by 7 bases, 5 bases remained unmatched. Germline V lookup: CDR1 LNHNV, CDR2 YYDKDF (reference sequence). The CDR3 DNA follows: TGTGCCACCAGCAGAGATGCCCCAGGGGGTGAAGCTTTCTTT. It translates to CATSRDAPGGEAFF.

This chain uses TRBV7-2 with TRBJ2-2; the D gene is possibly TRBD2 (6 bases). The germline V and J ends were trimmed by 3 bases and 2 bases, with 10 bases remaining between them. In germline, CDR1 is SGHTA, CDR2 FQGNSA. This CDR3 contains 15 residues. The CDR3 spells CASSFFGGNTGELFF. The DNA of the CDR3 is TGTGCCAGCAGCTTTTTCGGGGGTAACACCGGGGAGCTGTTTTTT.

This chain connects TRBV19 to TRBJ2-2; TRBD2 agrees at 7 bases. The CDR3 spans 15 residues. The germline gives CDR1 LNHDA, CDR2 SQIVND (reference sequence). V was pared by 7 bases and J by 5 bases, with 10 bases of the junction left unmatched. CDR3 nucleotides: TGTGCCAGTACAGCGGGACGGCCGGAAACCGGGGAGCTGTTTTTT. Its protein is CASTAGRPETGELFF.

The CDR3 loop is CASSPLGNTIYF. CDR3 bases: TGTGCCAGCAGCCCTCTGGGAAACACCATATATTTT. This chain uses TRBV7-2 with TRBJ1-3; D not resolved. Germline CDR1 is SGHTA and CDR2 is FQGNSA. The CDR3 totals 12 residues. V lost 5 bases to trimming and J lost 4 bases, with 6 bases between them.

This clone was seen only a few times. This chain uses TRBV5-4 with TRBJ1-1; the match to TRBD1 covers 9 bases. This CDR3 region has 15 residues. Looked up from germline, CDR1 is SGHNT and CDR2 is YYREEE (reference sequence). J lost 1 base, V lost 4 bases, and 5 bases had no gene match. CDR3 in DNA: TGTGCCAGCAGCCAAAGGGACAGGGAGAACACTGAAGCTTTCTTT. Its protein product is CASSQRDRENTEAFF.

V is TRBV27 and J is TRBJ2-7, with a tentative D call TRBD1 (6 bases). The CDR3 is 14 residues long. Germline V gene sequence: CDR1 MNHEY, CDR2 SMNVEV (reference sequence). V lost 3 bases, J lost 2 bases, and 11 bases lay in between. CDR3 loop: CASSLNRATYEQYF. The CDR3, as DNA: TGTGCCAGCAGTTTGAACAGGGCCACCTACGAGCAGTACTTC.

The CDR3 DNA reads TGCAGCGTCTCAGGGGCGACGAACACTGAAGCTTTCTTT. Protein: CSVSGATNTEAFF. This chain uses TRBV29-1 with TRBJ1-1; D possibly corresponds to TRBD1 (6 bases). V was pared by 6 bases and J by 1 base, with 12 bases between. The CDR3 is 13 residues long. Germline V gene data show CDR1 as SQVTM and CDR2 as ANQGSEA.

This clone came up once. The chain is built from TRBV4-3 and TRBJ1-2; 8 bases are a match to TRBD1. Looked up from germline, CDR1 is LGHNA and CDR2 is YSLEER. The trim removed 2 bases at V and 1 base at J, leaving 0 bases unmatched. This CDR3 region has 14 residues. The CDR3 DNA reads TGCGCCAGCAGCCAAACAGGGGGTAACTATGGCTACACCTTC. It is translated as CASSQTGGNYGYTF.

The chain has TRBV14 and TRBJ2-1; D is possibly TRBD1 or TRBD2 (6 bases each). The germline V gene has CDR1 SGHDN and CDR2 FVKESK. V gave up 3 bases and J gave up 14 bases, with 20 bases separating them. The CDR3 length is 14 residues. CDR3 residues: CASSHVYREAKEFF. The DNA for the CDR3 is TGTGCCAGCAGCCACGTATACAGGGAGGCTAAGGAGTTCTTC.

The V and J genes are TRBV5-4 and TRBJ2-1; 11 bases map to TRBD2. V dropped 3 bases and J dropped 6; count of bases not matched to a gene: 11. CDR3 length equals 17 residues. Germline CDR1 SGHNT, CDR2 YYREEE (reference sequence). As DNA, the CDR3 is TGTGCCAGCAGCTCACGATCCGGGACTAGCGGTACCAATGAGCAGTTCTTC. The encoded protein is CASSSRSGTSGTNEQFF.

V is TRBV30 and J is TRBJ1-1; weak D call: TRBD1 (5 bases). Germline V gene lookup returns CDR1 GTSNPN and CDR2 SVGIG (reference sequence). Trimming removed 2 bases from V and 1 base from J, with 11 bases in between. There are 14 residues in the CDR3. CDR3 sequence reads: CAWSPGPTNTEAFF. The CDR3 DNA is TGTGCCTGGAGTCCGGGACCGACGAACACTGAAGCTTTCTTT. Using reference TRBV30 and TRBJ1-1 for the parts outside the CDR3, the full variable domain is SQTIHQWPATLVQPVGSPLSLECTVEGTSNPNLYWYRQAAGRGLQLLFYSVGIGQISSEVPQNLSASRPQDRQFILSSKKLLLSDSGFYLCAWSPGPTNTEAFFGQGTRLTVV.

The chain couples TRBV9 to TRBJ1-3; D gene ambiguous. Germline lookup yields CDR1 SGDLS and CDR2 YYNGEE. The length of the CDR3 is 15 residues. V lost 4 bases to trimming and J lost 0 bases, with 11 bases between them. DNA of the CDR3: TGTGCCAGCAGCTTCTCTATCTTCTCTGGAAACACCATATATTTT. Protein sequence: CASSFSIFSGNTIYF.

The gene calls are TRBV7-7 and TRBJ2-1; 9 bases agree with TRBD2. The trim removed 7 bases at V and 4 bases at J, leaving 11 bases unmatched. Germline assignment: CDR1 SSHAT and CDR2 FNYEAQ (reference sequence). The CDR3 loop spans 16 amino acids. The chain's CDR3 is CASTPGGSGGYNEQFF. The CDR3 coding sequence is TGTGCCAGCACCCCCGGGGGCAGCGGGGGGTACAATGAGCAGTTCTTC.

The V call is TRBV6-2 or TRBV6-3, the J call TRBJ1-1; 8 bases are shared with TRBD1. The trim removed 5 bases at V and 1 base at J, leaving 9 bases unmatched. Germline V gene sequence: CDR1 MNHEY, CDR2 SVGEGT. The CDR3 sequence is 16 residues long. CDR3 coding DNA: TGTGCCAGCAGTCCGGCTACCGGGACAGGGAACACTGAAGCTTTCTTT. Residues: CASSPATGTGNTEAFF.

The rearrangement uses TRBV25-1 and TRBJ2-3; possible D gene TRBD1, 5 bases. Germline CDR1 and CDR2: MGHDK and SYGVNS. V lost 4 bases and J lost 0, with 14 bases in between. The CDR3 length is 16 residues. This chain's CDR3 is CASSGTPETSTDTQYF. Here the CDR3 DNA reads TGTGCCAGCAGTGGGACACCAGAAACTAGCACAGATACGCAGTATTTT.

CDR3 in DNA: TGTGCCTGGAGGACAGGGTTGTTTTTCGCTGAAGCTTTCTTT. It specifies CAWRTGLFFAEAFF. This chain joins TRBV30 and TRBJ1-1, with 7 bases matching TRBD1. CDR3 length equals 14 residues. V lost 3 bases and J lost 6; bases outside the gene matches: 10. Germline V gene data show CDR1 as GTSNPN and CDR2 as SVGIG (reference sequence).

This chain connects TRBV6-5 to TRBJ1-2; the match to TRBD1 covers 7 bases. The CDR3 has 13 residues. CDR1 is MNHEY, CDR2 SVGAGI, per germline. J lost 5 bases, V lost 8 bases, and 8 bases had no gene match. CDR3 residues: CASRRAGGYGYTF. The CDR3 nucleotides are TGTGCCAGCCGGCGGGCAGGGGGGTATGGCTACACCTTC.

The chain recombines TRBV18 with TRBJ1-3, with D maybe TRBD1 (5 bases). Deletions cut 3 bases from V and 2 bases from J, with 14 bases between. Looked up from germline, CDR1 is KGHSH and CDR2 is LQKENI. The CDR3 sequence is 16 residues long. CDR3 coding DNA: TGTGCCAGCTCACCCGTACAGGAACCAGCTGGAAACACCATATATTTT. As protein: CASSPVQEPAGNTIYF.